The clone carrying this TCR beta chain occurred many times. What it recognizes is unknown. A single record per CDR3 protein comes from TCRdb applying MiXCR to the RT-PCR reads. The repertoire includes around 570,000 distinct CDR3 sequences, about 8% of them detected once, and 13% sits in the top ten. The data belong to a study of response to subunit inactivated influenza vaccine. The study's findings and limits: Authors suggested that a seasonal influenza vaccination recruits few new T cells each time.

Material: PBMCs from blood, obtained around 25 months after vaccination. This clonotype was obtained from a man aged 50-75 years who received an inactivated influenza vaccine.

CDR3 sequence: CASSPPGTLSYGYTF. The CDR3 nucleotides read TGTGCCAGCTCACCTCCCGGGACCTTGTCCTATGGCTACACCTTC. The genes are TRBV18 and TRBJ1-2, with a weak D call TRBD1 (5 bases). V was trimmed by 3 bases and J by 4 bases, leaving 15 bases between them. Germline assignment: CDR1 KGHSH and CDR2 LQKENI. This CDR3 spans 15 amino acids.